The TCR beta chain described here comes from a study of blood T cells in healthy people across ages. This clonotype was picked up a small number of times. Its antigen is not known. From germline, CDR1 is PRHDT and CDR2 FYEKMQ (reference sequence). This CDR3 spans 15 amino acids. V was clipped by 1 base and J by 7 bases; unmatched bases: 4. Notes on the study in general: Changes seen in expanded clonotypes were possibly confounded by donor CMV status left unknown.

Primed by a sample-barcoded 5' primer and a J-beta primer mix, a second PCR proceeded for about 7 to 12 cycles. Each CDR3 protein gets one entry after TCRdb re-called the 5' RACE reads with MiXCR. The data hold about 770,000 distinct CDR3 sequences, with 44% observed a single time. The receptor was derived from a man aged 60 to 75 in good health. The sequenced sample was blood. This chain uses TRBV13 with TRBJ2-1; TRBD2 aligns across 10 bases. CDR3 sequence: CASSLVGLADNEQFF. The CDR3 DNA reads TGTGCCAGCAGCTTAGTCGGACTAGCGGATAATGAGCAGTTCTTC.